Sequencing of this T cell receptor beta chain was carried out in a study of cytomegalovirus exposure and HLA in healthy donors. Study-wide results and caveats: Apart from CMV serostatus, no immune exposure information was available.

Use of 60 Vbeta and 13 Jbeta primers characterized the PCR. TCRdb keeps only in-frame clones here, not all; method: immunoSEQ multiplex PCR. The table has roughly 110,000 clones, more than 65% seen once. As concerns this clone: Its antigen is unidentified.

Germline values: CDR1 LGHNA, CDR2 YNFKEQ. V was pared by 4 bases and J by 0 bases, with 3 bases between. The CDR3 has 12 residues. The TCR originated in a man under 40 in good health and CMV-seronegative. Sequencing used PBMCs. V is TRBV4-2 and J is TRBJ1-2; the D is unclear. This chain's CDR3 is CASSPTNYGYTF. CDR3 DNA: TGTGCCAGCAGCCCTACTAACTATGGCTACACCTTC.